This is a list of T cell receptor beta chains from one sample in a study of shared clonotypes between healthy human individuals. The assay was immunoSEQ multiplex PCR, and TCRdb's table has in-frame clones only and misses some. The table records hundreds of thousands of clones, 73% of them present only once. The material sequenced was memory CD4+ T cells sorted from blood. These TCRs come from a woman between 25 and 40 years old in good health. Each CDR3 is given with its conserved first and last residue. Fields, in order: V gene, J gene, clone size, D gene, CDR3 DNA, CDR3 protein. The D gene is left open where the match is weak. Only some rows state a clone size, as once, few, many or a class for expanded clones.

TRBV2	TRBJ2-3	.	.	TGTGCCAGCAGTAGGGACGGAGTCACAGATACGCAGTATTTT	CASSRDGVTDTQYF
TRBV28	TRBJ2-2	once	.	TGTGCCAGCAGTTTAGTATGGATCCCCACCGGGGAGCTGTTTTTT	CASSLVWIPTGELFF
TRBV19	TRBJ1-1	many	.	TGTGCCAGTAGTGCCCAGGGTAGGGGCACTGAAGCTTTCTTT	CASSAQGRGTEAFF
TRBV7-9	TRBJ1-1	.	TRBD1	TGTGCCAGCAGCTTAACAGGGGCGTTGGGTATGGAAGCTTTCTTT	CASSLTGALGMEAFF
TRBV11-1	TRBJ2-1	.	TRBD2	TGTGCCAGCAGCCTACTAGCGGGAGTGGACGATGAGCAGTTCTTC	CASSLLAGVDDEQFF
TRBV28	TRBJ1-2	.	.	TGTGCCAGCGAGTTTCGGGGGGGAAACGACTATGGCTACACCTTC	CASEFRGGNDYGYTF
TRBV19	TRBJ2-3	.	.	TGTGCCAGTAGTATCGACACTAAACGGGCAGATACGCAGTATTTT	CASSIDTKRADTQYF
TRBV7-3	TRBJ2-3	.	.	TGTGCCAGCAGCTCTACACCGAGAGATACGCAGTATTTT	CASSSTPRDTQYF
TRBV28	TRBJ2-7	.	TRBD1	TGTGCCAGCAGTCTGTCGACAGGGGGATCCTACGAGCAGTACTTC	CASSLSTGGSYEQYF
TRBV7-8	TRBJ2-7	.	.	TGTGCCAGCAGCTTACGGGACTACGAGCAGTACTTC	CASSLRDYEQYF
TRBV5-1	TRBJ1-2	once	.	TGCGCCAGCAGCTTGAGCTTCGGCGGTGCGGACTATGGCTACACCTTC	CASSLSFGGADYGYTF
TRBV7-2	TRBJ2-7	.	.	TGTGCCAGCAGCTCAACCGCGCTAGTGGGGCGCGAGCAGTACTTC	CASSSTALVGREQYF
TRBV7-9	TRBJ1-3	.	.	TGTGCCAGCAGCGTAGGTACCGCTGGAAACACCATATATTTT	CASSVGTAGNTIYF
TRBV28	TRBJ2-7	.	.	TGTGCCAGCAGTTTAGACGGTTACTACGAGCAGTACTTC	CASSLDGYYEQYF
TRBV11-2	TRBJ1-4	.	.	TGTGCCAGCAGCTCAGCGAGGGGCGAAGGAAATGAAAAACTGTTTTTT	CASSSARGEGNEKLFF
TRBV6-1	TRBJ2-3	.	.	TGTGCCAGCTTGGACACCAAGAGGGCAGATACGCAGTATTTT	CASLDTKRADTQYF
TRBV28	TRBJ1-2	few	TRBD1	TGTGCCAGCAGTAACCGGGACAGGGGAAAATCTAACTATGGCTACACCTTC	CASSNRDRGKSNYGYTF
TRBV2	TRBJ2-7	.	.	TGTGCCAGCAGCGGTCTGGGGGTGGTTTACTTC	CASSGLGVVYF
TRBV6-4	TRBJ2-1	.	.	TGTGCCAGCAGTGACCCGAGGGTAAGGGAGTGGGGCAATGAGCAGTTCTTC	CASSDPRVREWGNEQFF
TRBV7-9	TRBJ1-2	.	TRBD1	TGTGCCAGCAGCTTAGACAGGGGAAGGGCTGGCTACACCTTC	CASSLDRGRAGYTF
TRBV10-3	TRBJ2-7	.	.	TGTGCCATCAGTGAGCCAGGACCTACGGCCGAGCAGTACTTC	CAISEPGPTAEQYF
TRBV6-5	TRBJ1-1	.	.	TGTGCCAGCAGTCAACACAGAAGGGGGGACACTGAAGCTTTCTTT	CASSQHRRGDTEAFF
TRBV18	TRBJ2-3	.	TRBD2	TGTGCCAGCTCACCAACCCTAGCGGGGGACACAGATACGCAGTATTTT	CASSPTLAGDTDTQYF
TRBV28	TRBJ2-7	.	TRBD2	TGTGCCAGCAGTCCCCCCCTACTAGCGGGAGCTGACGAGCAGTACTTC	CASSPPLLAGADEQYF
TRBV28	TRBJ1-2	.	.	TGTGCCAGCAGTTTATCCCGGAAGTATGGCTACACCTTC	CASSLSRKYGYTF
TRBV27	TRBJ1-5	.	.	TGTGCCAGCAGTACTAGCAATCAGCCCCAGCATTTT	CASSTSNQPQHF
TRBV9	TRBJ2-6	.	.	TGTGCCAGCAGCGTAGTTCCAGGAACCTCTGGGGCCAACGTCCTGACTTTC	CASSVVPGTSGANVLTF
TRBV19	TRBJ2-7	once	TRBD2	TGTGCCAGCCAAAAGGTAGCGGGCACTTCCTACGAGCAGTACTTC	CASQKVAGTSYEQYF
TRBV7-2	TRBJ2-5	.	TRBD2	TGTGCCAGCAGCTCAAGTGTAGCGGGAGAGACCCAGTACTTC	CASSSSVAGETQYF
TRBV9	TRBJ2-3	once	.	TGTGCCAGCAGCGTAGTCGGTAGCACAGATACGCAGTATTTT	CASSVVGSTDTQYF
TRBV5-1	TRBJ2-1	.	TRBD2	TGCGCCAGCAGCCTTACTCCTCAGCGGGAGGGATCCTACAATGAGCAGTTCTTC	CASSLTPQREGSYNEQFF
TRBV27	TRBJ2-3	.	.	TGTGCCAGCAGGAGAGTGCGAAGCGCAGATACGCAGTATTTT	CASRRVRSADTQYF
TRBV5-1	TRBJ2-3	.	.	TGCGCCAGCATCCCTTTTGGAATTGGGGCAGATACGCAGTATTTT	CASIPFGIGADTQYF
TRBV27	TRBJ2-1	.	.	TGTGCCAGCAGCGGGGTAGCGGCCTACAATGAGCAGTTCTTC	CASSGVAAYNEQFF
TRBV6-6	TRBJ1-1	.	.	TGTGCCAGCAGTTACTCCCCAGGAGCGAACACTGAAGCTTTCTTT	CASSYSPGANTEAFF
TRBV7-9	TRBJ1-4	.	.	TGTGCCAGCAGCTGGACGACAGCGACTAATGAAAAACTGTTTTTT	CASSWTTATNEKLFF
TRBV27	TRBJ2-3	.	.	TGTGCCAGCAGTAGGGCGGGCCCTAGCACAGATACGCAGTATTTT	CASSRAGPSTDTQYF
TRBV9	TRBJ1-4	.	.	TGTGCCAGCAGCGTAGTGTCGAGCTTTTTAGCAACTAATGAAAAACTGTTTTTT	CASSVVSSFLATNEKLFF
TRBV7-9	TRBJ2-1	.	.	TGTGCCAGCAGCTTCGGGAGTTATGGGAATGAGCAGTTCTTC	CASSFGSYGNEQFF
TRBV10-3	TRBJ2-7	.	.	TGTGCCATCAGTGAGTCATTAGGTGGGGAGCAGTACTTC	CAISESLGGEQYF